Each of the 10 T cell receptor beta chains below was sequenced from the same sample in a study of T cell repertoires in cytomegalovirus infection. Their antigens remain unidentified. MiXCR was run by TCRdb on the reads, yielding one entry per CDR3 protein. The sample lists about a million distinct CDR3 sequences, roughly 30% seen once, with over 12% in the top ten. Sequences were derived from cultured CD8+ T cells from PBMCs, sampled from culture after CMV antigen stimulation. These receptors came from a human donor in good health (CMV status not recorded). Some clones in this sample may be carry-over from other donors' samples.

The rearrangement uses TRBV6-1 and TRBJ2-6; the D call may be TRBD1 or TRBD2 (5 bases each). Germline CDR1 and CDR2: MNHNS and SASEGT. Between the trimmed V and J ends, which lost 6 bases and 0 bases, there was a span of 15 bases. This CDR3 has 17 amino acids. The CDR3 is CASRPGTESSGANVLTF. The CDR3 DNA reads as TGTGCCAGCAGACCCGGGACCGAGAGCTCTGGGGCCAACGTCCTGACTTTC.

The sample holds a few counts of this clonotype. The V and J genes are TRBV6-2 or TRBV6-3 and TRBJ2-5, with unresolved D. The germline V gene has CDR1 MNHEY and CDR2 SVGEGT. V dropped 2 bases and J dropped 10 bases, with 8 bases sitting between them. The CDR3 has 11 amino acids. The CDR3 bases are TGTGCCAGCAGTTACGTCCAGCACCAGTACTTC. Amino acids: CASSYVQHQYF.

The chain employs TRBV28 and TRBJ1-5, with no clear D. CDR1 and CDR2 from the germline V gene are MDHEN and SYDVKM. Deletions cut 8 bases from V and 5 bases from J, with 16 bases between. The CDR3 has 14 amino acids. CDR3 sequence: CASRSVGRDQPQHF. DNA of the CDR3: TGTGCCAGCCGATCGGTGGGGAGAGATCAGCCCCAGCATTTT.

In DNA, the CDR3 is TGTGCCAGCACTCTAACCGGGCCCCCGTCCGATGAGCAGTTCTTC. It specifies CASTLTGPPSDEQFF. This rearrangement joins TRBV6-6 to TRBJ2-1; D call uncertain. V was cut by 7 bases and J by 8 bases, with 21 bases left in between. The CDR3 is made up of 15 amino acids. The germline CDR1 and CDR2 sequences are MNHNY and SVGAGI (reference sequence).

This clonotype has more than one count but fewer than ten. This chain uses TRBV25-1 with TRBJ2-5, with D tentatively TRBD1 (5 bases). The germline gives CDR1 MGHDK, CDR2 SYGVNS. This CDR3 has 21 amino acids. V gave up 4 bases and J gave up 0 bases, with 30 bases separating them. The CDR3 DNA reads TGTGCCAGCAGTGGGTTCCGTGTAGACACCCTGGAGAGGACATACCAAGAGACCCAGTACTTC. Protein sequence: CASSGFRVDTLERTYQETQYF.

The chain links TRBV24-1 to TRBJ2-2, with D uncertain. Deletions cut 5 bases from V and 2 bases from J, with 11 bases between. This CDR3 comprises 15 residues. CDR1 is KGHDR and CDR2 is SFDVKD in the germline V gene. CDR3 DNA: TGTGCCACCAGTGGAGCAGATCCTAACACCGGGGAGCTGTTTTTT. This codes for CATSGADPNTGELFF.

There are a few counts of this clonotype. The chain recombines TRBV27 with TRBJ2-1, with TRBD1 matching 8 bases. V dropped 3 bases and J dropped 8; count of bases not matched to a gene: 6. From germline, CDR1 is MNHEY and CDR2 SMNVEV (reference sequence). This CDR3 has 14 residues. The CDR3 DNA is TGTGCCAGCAGTTTTTCAGGACAGGGCCATGAGCAGTTCTTC. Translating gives CASSFSGQGHEQFF.

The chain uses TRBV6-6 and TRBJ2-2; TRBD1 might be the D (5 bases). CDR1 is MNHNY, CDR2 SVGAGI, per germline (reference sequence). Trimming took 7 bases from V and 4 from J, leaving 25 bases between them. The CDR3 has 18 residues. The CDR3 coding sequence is TGTGCCAGCAACAAAAAGTGGGGCGACAGAACGCCCACCGGGGAGCTGTTTTTT. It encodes CASNKKWGDRTPTGELFF.

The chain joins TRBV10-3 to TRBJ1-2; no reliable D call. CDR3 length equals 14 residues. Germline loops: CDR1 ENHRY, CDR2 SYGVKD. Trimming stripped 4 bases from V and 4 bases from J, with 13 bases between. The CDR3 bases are TGTGCCATCAGTGGTCCCCAGTTGAGCTATGGCTACACCTTC. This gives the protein CAISGPQLSYGYTF.

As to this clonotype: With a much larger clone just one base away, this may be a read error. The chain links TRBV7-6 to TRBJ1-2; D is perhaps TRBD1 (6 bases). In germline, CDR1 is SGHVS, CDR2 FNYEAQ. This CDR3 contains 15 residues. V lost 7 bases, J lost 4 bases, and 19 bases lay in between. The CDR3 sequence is CASNPTQGRGYGYTF. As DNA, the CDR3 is TGTGCCAGCAACCCAACGCAGGGGCGGGGCTATGGCTACACCTTC.